The TCR beta chain described here comes from a study of molecular identifiers for immune sequencing clone quantification. This CDR3 has 16 residues. Germline V gives CDR1 MDHEN, CDR2 SYDVKM. MiXCR, run by TCRdb on the PCR reads, gives a single entry per CDR3 protein. The sample records over 85,000 distinct CDR3 sequences, more than 20% being singletons. About this clonotype itself: A much bigger clone sits one base away, suggesting this may be a read error.

Sample: naive CD8+ T cells from blood, with Jurkat cell RNA spiked in. Regarding subset: FACS-sorted CD8+CD4-CCR7+CD45RA+ naive T cells. The gene calls are TRBV28 and TRBJ1-1, with TRBD1 identical over 8 bases. This receptor was taken from a human donor in good health. Some libraries in this study had Jurkat cell RNA spiked in. The CDR3 here is CASSLSPTGEDTGAFF. The CDR3, as DNA: TGTGCCAGCAGTTTATCCCCGACAGGGGAGGACACTGGAGCTTTCTTT.